The entry that follows covers one T cell receptor (beta chain) sequence. Its antigen is unknown. Profiled with immunoSEQ multiplex PCR; TCRdb holds only in-frame clones, not every one. The profile shows tens of thousands of clones, roughly 85% of them singletons. V was cut by 2 bases and J by 1 base, with 8 bases left in between. The germline CDR1 and CDR2 sequences are SGHRS and YFSETQ. The CDR3 extends over 14 amino acids. This record comes from a study of OX40 agonist ivuxolimab in advanced cancers. In the study overall: Ivuxolimab, an agonistic anti-OX40 (CD134) antibody, was given to patients.

Blood sampling took place at baseline, cycle 4 day 1, and cycle 7 day 1. The study's findings and limits: Near-lowest levels of clonal expansion characterized partial responders at 0.1-3.0 mg/kg.

Here the sequenced sample was CD4+ or CD8+ T cells sorted from blood, taken in a trial of the OX40 agonist ivuxolimab. The chain joins TRBV5-1 to TRBJ2-3, with a possible D match to TRBD1 (6 bases). This receptor was taken from an adult with an advanced solid tumor such as melanoma, head and neck, liver or kidney cancer. The CDR3 bases are TGCGCCAGCAGCTTAGGACAGCGCACAGATACGCAGTATTTT. It yields the protein CASSLGQRTDTQYF.